The clone carrying this T cell receptor (beta chain) has just one count. The data derive from a study of cytomegalovirus exposure and HLA in healthy donors. Germline V gives CDR1 GTSNPN, CDR2 SVGIG (reference sequence). The CDR3 consists of 13 residues. Trimming at V came to 2 bases and at J to 6 bases, leaving 5 bases not matched to a gene. Use of 60 Vbeta and 13 Jbeta primers characterized the PCR. Here immunoSEQ multiplex PCR was the method, and the copy in TCRdb shows in-frame clones only, minus some. In the table there are 95,000 to 150,000 clones, 66% of which are singletons. The TCR was taken from a man in his late teens or twenties in good health and CMV-seronegative. Sequencing input: PBMCs. The V call is TRBV30, the J call TRBJ2-7, with 9 nucleotides matching TRBD1. CDR3 in amino acids: CAWSPRTGVEQYF. In DNA form, the CDR3 reads TGTGCCTGGAGTCCAAGGACAGGGGTCGAGCAGTACTTC.